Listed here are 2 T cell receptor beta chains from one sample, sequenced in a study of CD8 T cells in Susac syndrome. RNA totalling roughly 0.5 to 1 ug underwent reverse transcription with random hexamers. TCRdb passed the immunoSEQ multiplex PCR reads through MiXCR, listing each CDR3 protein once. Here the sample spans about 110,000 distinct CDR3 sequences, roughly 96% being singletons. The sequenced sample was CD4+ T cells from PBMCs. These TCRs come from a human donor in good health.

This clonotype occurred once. CDR3 DNA sequence: TGTGCCAGCAGTCCCAGATTCAGCTCCTACGAGCAGTACTTC. This codes for CASSPRFSSYEQYF. The chain couples TRBV6-5 to TRBJ2-7; D call uncertain. The CDR3 runs to 14 residues. V dropped 5 bases and J dropped 0 bases, with 11 bases sitting between them. The germline V gene encodes CDR1 MNHEY and CDR2 SVGAGI.

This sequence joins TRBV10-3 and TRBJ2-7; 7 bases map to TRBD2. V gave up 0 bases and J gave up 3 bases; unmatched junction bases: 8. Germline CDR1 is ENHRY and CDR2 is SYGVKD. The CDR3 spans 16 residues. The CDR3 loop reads CAISESFQGGSYEQYF. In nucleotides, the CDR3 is TGTGCCATCAGTGAGTCTTTCCAGGGAGGGAGCTACGAGCAGTACTTC.